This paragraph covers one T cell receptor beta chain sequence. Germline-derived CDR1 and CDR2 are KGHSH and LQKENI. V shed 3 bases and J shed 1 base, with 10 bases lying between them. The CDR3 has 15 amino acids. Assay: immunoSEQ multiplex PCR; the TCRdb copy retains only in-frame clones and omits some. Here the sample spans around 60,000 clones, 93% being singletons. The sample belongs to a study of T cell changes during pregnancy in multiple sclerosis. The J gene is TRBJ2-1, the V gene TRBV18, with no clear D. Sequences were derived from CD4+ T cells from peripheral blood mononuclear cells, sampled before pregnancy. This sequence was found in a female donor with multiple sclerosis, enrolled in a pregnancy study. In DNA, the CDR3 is TGTGCCAGCTCACCGCAGGCAGATTCCTACAATGAGCAGTTCTTC. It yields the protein CASSPQADSYNEQFF.